Listed below are T cell receptor beta chains from one sample, sequenced in a study of blood T cell repertoires in COVID-19. Here immunoSEQ multiplex PCR was the method, and the copy in TCRdb shows in-frame clones only, minus some. The sample lists roughly 130,000 clones; over 75% were seen once. The sample taken for sequencing was peripheral blood. All receptors derive from a woman in her sixties with acute or convalescent COVID-19. Each CDR3 is given with its conserved first and last residue. Each record gives: V gene, J gene, D gene, CDR3 DNA, CDR3 protein. D genes are given only for firm matches.

>TRBV3-1/TRBV3-2|TRBJ2-2|.
TGTGCCAGCAGCCGGACGGACAGTAGGAGGACCGGGGAGCTGTTTTTT
CASSRTDSRRTGELFF
>TRBV28|TRBJ1-5|.
TGTTCCGGAGGCGGAAGCAATCAGCCCCAGCATTTT
CSGGGSNQPQHF
>TRBV6-5|TRBJ2-5|TRBD1
TGTGCCAGCAGCCTACAGGGGACCCAAGAGACCCAGTACTTC
CASSLQGTQETQYF
>TRBV3-1/TRBV3-2|TRBJ2-1|.
TGTGCCAGCAGCCAGAAGTCGGCGGGACTTTACAATGAGCAGTTCTTC
CASSQKSAGLYNEQFF
>TRBV5-1|TRBJ2-5|.
TGCGCCAGCAGCGCCGGGGGAAGCCAAGAGACCCAGTACTTC
CASSAGGSQETQYF
>TRBV3-1/TRBV3-2|TRBJ2-5|.
TGTGCCAGCAGCCCCGCCGGGAGCGCGGGAGAGACCCAGTACTTC
CASSPAGSAGETQYF
>TRBV4-1|TRBJ1-5|.
TGCGCCAGCAGCCTGCAGGGACTCGTAAGAAATCAGCCCCAGCATTTT
CASSLQGLVRNQPQHF
>TRBV3-1/TRBV3-2|TRBJ1-2|.
TGTGCCAGCAGCTTTGGGACGACAGGTAATGGCTACACCTTC
CASSFGTTGNGYTF
>TRBV5-1|TRBJ1-1|TRBD1
TGCGCCAGCAGCTTGGGGACAGGGTTTTCTGTCGAGGTTTTCTTT
CASSLGTGFSVEVFF
>TRBV27|TRBJ2-3|.
TGTGCCAGCAGTGTGGTGGGGGCGGCCCCACGGGGCACAGATACGCAGTATTTT
CASSVVGAAPRGTDTQYF
>TRBV6-5|TRBJ1-1|.
TGTGCCACCACATTTTCGACAGTTCGGAACACTGAAGCTTTCTTT
CATTFSTVRNTEAFF
>TRBV28|TRBJ2-1|TRBD2
TGTGCCAGCAGATACCCTAGCGGGAGGTCCTATGAGCAGTTCTTC
CASRYPSGRSYEQFF
>TRBV2|TRBJ1-6|.
TGTGCCAGCAGTGAATTGCGGGGTCAAGAAAATTCACCCCTCCACTTT
CASSELRGQENSPLHF
>TRBV19|TRBJ1-3|.
TGTGCCAGTAGTATAGGAGGCATCTCTGGAAACACCATATATTTT
CASSIGGISGNTIYF
>TRBV24-1|TRBJ2-1|.
TGTGCCACGGGACTGGCCTACAATGAGCAGTTCTTC
CATGLAYNEQFF
>TRBV23-1|TRBJ1-6|.
TGCGCCAGCAGTCAATCTTGGCAACCTACAGTTCCCCTCCACTTT
CASSQSWQPTVPLHF
>TRBV27|TRBJ1-5|.
TGTGCCAGCAGTTTATCAGGGGGCAATCAGCCCCAGCATTTT
CASSLSGGNQPQHF
>TRBV19|TRBJ2-5|TRBD2
TGTGCCAGTAGTAGAGACAGGGGAATGGGACTAGCGGGAGTAGGCAAGACCCAGTACTTC
CASSRDRGMGLAGVGKTQYF
>TRBV3-1/TRBV3-2|TRBJ1-2|.
TGTGCCAGCAGCCAAGAAGGAGGTTTTCGTGGCTACACCTTC
CASSQEGGFRGYTF
>TRBV5-1|TRBJ2-1|TRBD2
TGCGCCAGCAGCTTGCAGGTAGCGGGAGGTAGTGAGCAGTTCTTC
CASSLQVAGGSEQFF
>TRBV30|TRBJ1-4|.
TGTGCCTGGAGTGTGAGGATGGGTAGGGAAAAACTGTTTTTT
CAWSVRMGREKLFF
>TRBV2|TRBJ1-4|.
TGTGCCAGCAGTCAGACAGCAACTAATGAAAAACTGTTTTTT
CASSQTATNEKLFF
>TRBV7-2|TRBJ2-1|TRBD2
TGTGCCAGCAGCCCTTATAGCGGGGCTGAGCAGTTCTTC
CASSPYSGAEQFF
>TRBV5-4|TRBJ2-5|.
TGTGCCAGCAGCACCGGCGGCTTCCTCGAGACCCAGTACTTC
CASSTGGFLETQYF
>TRBV3-1/TRBV3-2|TRBJ1-3|.
TGTGCCAGCAGCCCTGCAGGGTTCCTCTCTGGAAACACCATATATTTT
CASSPAGFLSGNTIYF
>TRBV10-3|TRBJ1-3|.
TGTGCCATCAGTGAGTCGTGGGCTGCCAGCTCTGGAAACACCATATATTTT
CAISESWAASSGNTIYF
>TRBV19|TRBJ2-1|.
TGTGCCAGTAGTATTCCCGACAGGATCGACTACAATGAGCAGTTCTTC
CASSIPDRIDYNEQFF